This paragraph covers one T cell receptor beta chain sequence. Its specificity is unknown. The source of the sample is a study of OX40 agonist ivuxolimab in advanced cancers. Study information: Three patients, one with hepatocellular carcinoma and two with cutaneous melanoma, achieved partial responses.

Whole-study findings and limits: The authors did not determine the antigen specificity of the expanded peripheral T cells. Individuals who were partial responders at 0.1-3.0 mg/kg had clonal expansion that ranked among the lowest.

Germline loops: CDR1 LNHDA, CDR2 SQIVND (reference sequence). V lost 1 base, J lost 0 bases, and 3 bases lay in between. CDR3 size: 14 residues. The table came from immunoSEQ multiplex PCR; TCRdb's copy has only in-frame clones and leaves some out. The table has over 65,000 clones, 86% seen once. The clonotype comes from an adult with an advanced solid tumor such as melanoma, head and neck, liver or kidney cancer. This rearrangement joins TRBV19 to TRBJ2-2, with D unclear. The starting material was CD4+ or CD8+ T cells sorted from blood, obtained in a trial of the OX40 agonist ivuxolimab. The CDR3 loop is CASSIGANTGELFF. CDR3 sequence (DNA): TGTGCCAGTAGTATAGGTGCGAACACCGGGGAGCTGTTTTTT.